This T cell receptor (beta chain) was profiled in a study of sequential checkpoint blockade in melanoma. Sequenced by immunoSEQ multiplex PCR; TCRdb stores in-frame clones only, minus some. Of fewer than 50,000 clones listed, roughly 88% are singletons. Noted treatment: randomized to nivolumab then ipilimumab (arm A) or the reverse (arm B). The V gene lost 0 bases and the J gene lost 4 bases, with 7 bases spanning the gap. Germline CDR1 reads GTSNPN; CDR2 reads SVGIG (reference sequence). This CDR3 is built from 12 residues. This receptor was identified in a human donor with melanoma. The sample here was CD8+ T cells sorted from blood (inferred from file names), taken from a patient given nivolumab and ipilimumab in sequence. This chain connects TRBV30 to TRBJ2-7, with D perhaps matching TRBD1 (5 bases). The CDR3 loop reads CAWSVGVYEQYF. The CDR3 nucleotides read TGTGCCTGGAGTGTAGGGGTTTACGAGCAGTACTTC.